The source of this T cell receptor beta chain is a study of cytomegalovirus exposure and HLA in healthy donors. The PCR employed 60 Vbeta primers together with 13 Jbeta primers. TCRdb's copy holds only in-frame clones and misses some; the assay was immunoSEQ multiplex PCR. In total, the table holds 120,000 to 150,000 clones. Remarks on this clone: Its antigen is unknown.

Germline assignment: CDR1 SGHAT and CDR2 FQNNGV. The CDR3 has 16 amino acids. Trimming removed 3 bases from V and 5 bases from J; junction bases left unmatched: 7. Broader study findings: As a later analysis showed, a missense DCLRE1C variant was linked to trimming of TCR beta V- and J-genes.

The rearrangement joins TRBV11-2 to TRBJ2-1, with 10 bases aligning to TRBD1. This clonotype was sampled from a woman aged 18-29 years in good health and CMV-seronegative. Material for sequencing was PBMCs. The CDR3 sequence is CASSFDRDRGNNEQFF. Here the CDR3 DNA reads TGTGCCAGCAGCTTCGACCGGGACAGGGGTAACAATGAGCAGTTCTTC.